What follows are 27 T cell receptor beta chains derived from one specimen sequenced in a study of T cell clones after liver transplantation. The table came from immunoSEQ multiplex PCR; TCRdb's copy has only in-frame clones and leaves some out. This table holds tens of thousands of clones, 70% found once. The sequencing used CD4+ T cells from blood, collected at the approximately 16-month timepoint. Receptors originate from a human patient who received a liver transplant. A subset of T cells may come from the graft donor.

The gene calls are TRBV28 and TRBJ1-1, with D possibly being TRBD1 (5 bases). Trimming removed 8 bases from V and 5 bases from J, with 15 bases in between. This CDR3 has 13 amino acids. Germline CDR1 MDHEN, CDR2 SYDVKM. CDR3 region: CASGGWRETEAFF. CDR3 sequence (DNA): TGTGCCAGCGGGGGGTGGAGGGAGACTGAAGCTTTCTTT.

J is TRBJ2-2 and V is TRBV6-5; D not resolved. This CDR3 is 13 amino acids long. The germline CDR1 and CDR2 sequences are MNHEY and SVGAGI. Trimming took off 4 bases at V and 1 base at J, with 4 bases between the two ends. In DNA, the CDR3 is TGTGCCAGCAGTTTTGGGAACACCGGGGAGCTGTTTTTT. Its protein product is CASSFGNTGELFF.

This chain links TRBV6-5 with TRBJ2-2, with D perhaps TRBD2 (5 bases). With 5 bases removed from V and 1 base from J, the gap between germline ends came to 11 bases. The CDR3 is made up of 15 amino acids. The germline CDR1 and CDR2 sequences are MNHEY and SVGAGI. CDR3 loop: CASSRWGENTGELFF. The CDR3 region has the DNA TGTGCCAGCAGTCGGTGGGGAGAGAACACCGGGGAGCTGTTTTTT.

This clone was detected only a few times. The chain recombines TRBV5-6 with TRBJ1-2; 11 bases map to TRBD1. Trimming at V came to 4 bases and at J to 4 bases, leaving 9 bases not matched to a gene. The CDR3 totals 16 residues. Looked up from germline, CDR1 is SGHDT and CDR2 is YYEEEE. The CDR3 here is CASSRASGTGGYGYTF. As DNA, the CDR3 is TGTGCCAGCAGCCGTGCTTCCGGGACAGGGGGCTATGGCTACACCTTC.

In its sample, this clone was seen a few times. V gene TRBV19 combines with J gene TRBJ2-3; weak D call: TRBD1 (6 bases). The CDR3 is made up of 12 amino acids. The V gene lost 8 bases and the J gene lost 2 bases, with 8 bases spanning the gap. Germline V CDR1 and CDR2: LNHDA, SQIVND (reference sequence). The DNA of the CDR3 is TGTGCCAGTCGGGACATCACAGATACGCAGTATTTT. This sequence encodes CASRDITDTQYF.

This clone was observed a few times. The chain uses TRBV11-3 and TRBJ2-2, with 10 bases fitting TRBD2. This CDR3 has 18 residues. V lost 5 bases and J lost 2; bases outside the gene matches: 11. Germline V gives CDR1 SGHNT, CDR2 YENEEA. CDR3 sequence reads: CASSTSVVAGGNTGELFF. CDR3 sequence (DNA): TGTGCCAGCAGCACGTCTGTTGTAGCGGGAGGTAACACCGGGGAGCTGTTTTTT.

The chain combines TRBV5-1 with TRBJ2-1, with TRBD2 matching over 7 bases. J gave up 7 bases and V 4 bases, and 5 bases lay outside the gene matches. This CDR3 contains 13 residues. Germline V gives CDR1 SGHRS, CDR2 YFSETQ. This CDR3 reads CASSRGTKNEQFF. The DNA of the CDR3 is TGCGCCAGCAGCCGCGGGACTAAAAATGAGCAGTTCTTC. The complete variable domain, with remaining parts taken from reference TRBV5-1 and TRBJ2-1, reads KAGVTQTPRYLIKTRGQQVTLSCSPISGHRSVSWYQQTPGQGLQFLFEYFSETQRNKGNFPGRFSGRQFSNSRSEMNVSTLELGDSALYLCASSRGTKNEQFFGPGTRLTVL.

The chain uses TRBV19 and TRBJ2-1; 7 bases agree with TRBD2. In germline, CDR1 is LNHDA, CDR2 SQIVND (reference sequence). With 4 bases clipped from V and 5 bases from J, the junction kept 5 bases outside the gene matches. This CDR3 region has 14 residues. For the CDR3, the DNA is TGTGCCAGTAGTAAAAGCGGGACTGACAATGAGCAGTTCTTC. Its translation: CASSKSGTDNEQFF.

This rearrangement joins TRBV21-1 to TRBJ2-5; the table's D gene call, TRBD2, was not cross checked with the DNA. TRBV21-1 is designated a pseudogene. The CDR3 has 17 residues. CDR3 sequence reads: CASSRLAGGRIQETQYF. The CDR3 DNA is TGTGCCAGCAGCAGACTAGCGGGAGGGCGGATCCAAGAGACCCAGTACTTC.

The rearrangement links TRBV15 to TRBJ2-3; no reliable D call. CDR3 size: 12 residues. The V gene lost 3 bases and the J gene lost 2 bases, with 3 bases spanning the gap. Germline V CDR1 and CDR2: LNHNV, YYDKDF (reference sequence). This CDR3 reads CATSRPTDTQYF. Here the CDR3 DNA reads TGTGCCACCAGCAGGCCCACAGATACGCAGTATTTT.

As concerns this clone: Distinct nucleotide sequences in the sample also encode this CDR3. The rearrangement uses TRBV7-2 and TRBJ1-1; D call uncertain. Germline CDR1 is SGHTA and CDR2 is FQGNSA. The CDR3 sequence is 13 residues long. Trimming cost V 6 bases and J 1 base, with 9 bases left between them. CDR3 amino acids: CASSRDRNTEAFF. The CDR3 region has the DNA TGTGCCAGCAGTCGAGATCGGAACACTGAAGCTTTCTTT.

The chain employs TRBV5-1 and TRBJ2-1, with D possibly TRBD2 on 5 matching bases. V lost 5 bases and J 5 bases, leaving 11 bases between the germline ends. Germline V gives CDR1 SGHRS, CDR2 YFSETQ. The CDR3 is 13 amino acids. CDR3 coding DNA: TGCGCCAGCAGTGGAAGCGGAAACAATGAGCAGTTCTTC. Protein: CASSGSGNNEQFF. The full variable domain, in which reference TRBV5-1 and TRBJ2-1 provide the parts outside the CDR3, is KAGVTQTPRYLIKTRGQQVTLSCSPISGHRSVSWYQQTPGQGLQFLFEYFSETQRNKGNFPGRFSGRQFSNSRSEMNVSTLELGDSALYLCASSGSGNNEQFFGPGTRLTVL.

This clone was detected a few times. The chain employs TRBV5-1 and TRBJ2-7; 11 bases are shared with TRBD1. The CDR3 extends over 17 amino acids. Per the germline V gene, CDR1 is SGHRS and CDR2 is YFSETQ. Trimming at V came to 3 bases and at J to 2 bases, leaving 10 bases not matched to a gene. CDR3 nucleotide sequence: TGCGCCAGCAGCTCTGGACAGGGGGCTCCTATTACCTACGAGCAGTACTTC. Translation: CASSSGQGAPITYEQYF.

The chain links TRBV5-1 to TRBJ1-2, with TRBD1 matching over 12 bases. Germline values: CDR1 SGHRS, CDR2 YFSETQ. V was pared by 8 bases and J by 8 bases, with 7 bases of the junction left unmatched. There are 13 residues in the CDR3. The CDR3 loop reads CASGTGGLRGYTF. In nucleotides, the CDR3 is TGCGCCAGTGGGACAGGGGGCTTGAGAGGCTACACCTTC. Combining the CDR3 with reference TRBV5-1 and TRBJ1-2 gives the whole variable domain KAGVTQTPRYLIKTRGQQVTLSCSPISGHRSVSWYQQTPGQGLQFLFEYFSETQRNKGNFPGRFSGRQFSNSRSEMNVSTLELGDSALYLCASGTGGLRGYTFGSGTRLTVV.

A few counts support this clone. The V and J genes are TRBV7-2 and TRBJ1-5; TRBD1 is a possible D gene (5 bases). This CDR3 contains 16 residues. Trimming took 4 bases from V and 0 from J, leaving 13 bases between them. Germline lookup yields CDR1 SGHTA and CDR2 FQGNSA. In DNA, the CDR3 is TGTGCCAGCAGCTCCGGGACCCCCGGTAGCAATCAGCCCCAGCATTTT. Its translation: CASSSGTPGSNQPQHF. Looking up the rest from reference TRBV7-2 and TRBJ1-5 gives the full variable domain: GAGVSQSPSNKVTEKGKDVELRCDPISGHTALYWYRQSLGQGLEFLIYFQGNSAPDKSGLPSDRFSAERTGGSVSTLTIQRTQQEDSAVYLCASSSGTPGSNQPQHFGDGTRLSIL.

The V gene is TRBV14, the J gene TRBJ2-3; 7 nucleotides match TRBD2. Germline assignment: CDR1 SGHDN and CDR2 FVKESK. The J segment lost 2 bases and the V segment lost 0 bases, leaving 5 bases of the junction unmatched. The CDR3 covers 16 residues. In DNA, the CDR3 is TGTGCCAGCAGCCAAGAGTGGGGGGGGTACACAGATACGCAGTATTTT. Amino acids: CASSQEWGGYTDTQYF. The variable domain in full, completed from reference TRBV14 and TRBJ2-3, reads EAGVTQFPSHSVIEKGQTVTLRCDPISGHDNLYWYRRVMGKEIKFLLHFVKESKQDESGMPNNRFLAERTGGTYSTLKVQPAELEDSGVYFCASSQEWGGYTDTQYFGPGTRLTVL.

The chain links TRBV30 to TRBJ2-7; D is unresolved. Trimming pared 2 bases from V and 6 bases from J, leaving 8 bases between. CDR3 length: 11 residues. The germline V gene has CDR1 GTSNPN and CDR2 SVGIG (reference sequence). The CDR3 loop reads CAWSPTREQYF. The DNA for the CDR3 is TGTGCCTGGAGTCCGACCCGCGAGCAGTACTTC.

This clone was counted many times. This chain connects TRBV7-6 to TRBJ1-1; tentatively, D is TRBD1 (5 bases). V lost 5 bases, J lost 2 bases, and 15 bases lay in between. The CDR3 sequence is 15 residues long. Germline lookup yields CDR1 SGHVS and CDR2 FNYEAQ. CDR3 in amino acids: CASSPFGAVNTEAFF. DNA for the CDR3: TGTGCCAGCAGCCCCTTCGGGGCAGTCAACACTGAAGCTTTCTTT.

The chain couples TRBV7-2 to TRBJ1-4; D perhaps matches TRBD1 (6 bases). CDR3 length: 15 amino acids. V shed 2 bases and J shed 11 bases, with 18 bases lying between them. Germline lookup yields CDR1 SGHTA and CDR2 FQGNSA. CDR3 nucleotides: TGTGCCAGCAGCTTAACCGGGGGCGGTATTGGGAAACTGTTTTTT. This gives the protein CASSLTGGGIGKLFF. The full variable domain, its missing parts supplied by reference TRBV7-2 and TRBJ1-4, is GAGVSQSPSNKVTEKGKDVELRCDPISGHTALYWYRQSLGQGLEFLIYFQGNSAPDKSGLPSDRFSAERTGGSVSTLTIQRTQQEDSAVYLCASSLTGGGIGKLFFGSGTQLSVL.

This clone was counted between two and nine times. V and J are TRBV7-6 and TRBJ2-5; maybe TRBD2 (6 bases). The CDR3 length is 16 residues. V dropped 1 base and J dropped 5 bases, with 17 bases sitting between them. In germline, CDR1 is SGHVS, CDR2 FNYEAQ. The CDR3 loop reads CASSLGSRDSKETQYF. The CDR3 coding sequence is TGTGCCAGCAGCTTAGGATCCCGGGACTCCAAGGAGACCCAGTACTTC. Combining the CDR3 with reference TRBV7-6 and TRBJ2-5 gives the whole variable domain GAGVSQSPRYKVTKRGQDVALRCDPISGHVSLYWYRQALGQGPEFLTYFNYEAQQDKSGLPNDRFSAERPEGSISTLTIQRTEQRDSAMYRCASSLGSRDSKETQYFGPGTRLLVL.

The CDR3, as DNA: TGTGCCACCAGCAGAGGAACAGGGGAGGCTAATGAAAAACTGTTTTTT. It specifies CATSRGTGEANEKLFF. The chain uses TRBV15 and TRBJ1-4, with 7 bases identical to TRBD1. Germline V CDR1 and CDR2: LNHNV, YYDKDF (reference sequence). CDR3 size: 16 residues. Trimming at V came to 1 base and at J to 3 bases, leaving 5 bases not matched to a gene.

This clone occurred once. The chain uses TRBV19 and TRBJ2-2, with 8 bases matching TRBD1. CDR1 and CDR2 from the germline V gene are LNHDA and SQIVND (reference sequence). The junction had 5 bases not matched to a gene; V was cut back by 5 bases and J by 3 bases. The CDR3 contains 15 residues. The CDR3 nucleotides read TGTGCCAGTAGTTCCTGGGACAGGTACACCGGGGAGCTGTTTTTT. Residues: CASSSWDRYTGELFF.

The rearrangement uses TRBV4-2 and TRBJ1-6; maybe TRBD1 (6 bases). The V end lost 5 bases, the J end lost 6 bases, and 17 bases lay between the germline ends. Germline V gene data show CDR1 as LGHNA and CDR2 as YNFKEQ. The CDR3 runs 16 residues. CDR3 in amino acids: CASSFPTGRGNSPLHF. The CDR3 DNA sequence: TGTGCCAGCAGCTTCCCGACAGGCCGGGGTAATTCACCCCTCCACTTT.

The chain has TRBV11-3 and TRBJ1-4; D remains unclear. Germline V gene lookup returns CDR1 SGHNT and CDR2 YENEEA. V dropped 4 bases and J dropped 1 base, with 13 bases sitting between them. The CDR3 loop spans 16 amino acids. CDR3 protein: CASSSLGVGTNEKLFF. The CDR3 nucleotides read TGTGCCAGCAGCTCGCTCGGTGTAGGAACTAATGAAAAACTGTTTTTT.

CDR3 sequence reads: CASSPGQGKETQYF. CDR3 nucleotides: TGCGCCAGCAGCCCGGGACAGGGGAAAGAGACCCAGTACTTC. V is TRBV5-1 and J is TRBJ2-5; TRBD1 matches at 10 bases. V dropped 4 bases and J dropped 3; count of bases not matched to a gene: 3. This CDR3 is built from 14 residues. Germline values: CDR1 SGHRS, CDR2 YFSETQ. The whole variable domain, filled in from reference TRBV5-1 and TRBJ2-5, reads KAGVTQTPRYLIKTRGQQVTLSCSPISGHRSVSWYQQTPGQGLQFLFEYFSETQRNKGNFPGRFSGRQFSNSRSEMNVSTLELGDSALYLCASSPGQGKETQYFGPGTRLLVL.

The chain has TRBV11-2 and TRBJ1-4; D is unclear. Per germline, CDR1 SGHAT and CDR2 FQNNGV. The CDR3 loop spans 14 amino acids. V was clipped by 5 bases and J by 8 bases, with 15 bases between them. CDR3 loop: CASSARSWGEKLFF. DNA of the CDR3: TGTGCCAGCAGCGCTCGGAGTTGGGGAGAAAAACTGTTTTTT. Drawing the rest from reference TRBV11-2 and TRBJ1-4, the complete variable domain is EAGVAQSPRYKIIEKRQSVAFWCNPISGHATLYWYQQILGQGPKLLIQFQNNGVVDDSQLPKDRFSAERLKGVDSTLKIQPAKLEDSAVYLCASSARSWGEKLFFGSGTQLSVL.

The rearrangement joins TRBV6-1 to TRBJ2-3; 7 bases fit TRBD1. Losses at the gene ends were 2 bases for V and 2 bases for J; bases not matched to a gene: 4. Germline CDR1 is MNHNS and CDR2 is SASEGT. There are 15 residues in the CDR3. In DNA form, the CDR3 reads TGTGCCAGCAGTGAAAGGGACAGATTCACAGATACGCAGTATTTT. This encodes CASSERDRFTDTQYF.